A single sample is the source of the 25 T cell receptor beta chains below, sequenced in a study of OX40 agonist ivuxolimab in advanced cancers. The table came from immunoSEQ multiplex PCR; TCRdb's copy has only in-frame clones and leaves some out. The sample gives some 82,000 clones, approximately 93% of which show up once; about 10% is in the top ten. The sequencing here drew on CD4+ or CD8+ T cells sorted from blood, taken in a trial of the OX40 agonist ivuxolimab. The receptors here all came from an adult with an advanced solid tumor such as melanoma, head and neck, liver or kidney cancer.

The rearrangement links TRBV4-2 to TRBJ1-1; 7 bases agree with TRBD1. Trimming removed 0 bases from V and 4 bases from J; junction bases left unmatched: 5. The CDR3 contains 15 residues. Germline V CDR1 and CDR2: LGHNA, YNFKEQ. In DNA form, the CDR3 reads TGTGCCAGCAGCCAAGAGAGGGGGCACGTCACTGAAGCTTTCTTT. This gives the protein CASSQERGHVTEAFF.

The chain has TRBV19 and TRBJ2-1; D uncertain. The V gene lost 5 bases and the J gene lost 2 bases, with 16 bases spanning the gap. The CDR3 runs 16 residues. Looked up from germline, CDR1 is LNHDA and CDR2 is SQIVND (reference sequence). CDR3 DNA sequence: TGTGCCAGTAGTGATGGGGTTTTCCGGACCTACAATGAGCAGTTCTTC. It codes for CASSDGVFRTYNEQFF.

The V and J genes are TRBV6-5 and TRBJ1-2, with D possibly matching TRBD1 (5 bases). This CDR3 is built from 14 residues. Deletions cut 5 bases from V and 2 bases from J, with 12 bases between. Germline loops: CDR1 MNHEY, CDR2 SVGAGI. The CDR3 spells CASSNDGANYGYTF. CDR3 DNA sequence: TGTGCCAGCAGTAACGACGGGGCAAACTATGGCTACACCTTC.

This clone was recorded once. The chain employs TRBV14 and TRBJ1-1; TRBD1 aligns across 7 bases. The CDR3 runs to 16 residues. Germline CDR1 SGHDN, CDR2 FVKESK. V lost 1 base, J lost 3 bases, and 8 bases stayed unmatched. CDR3 in amino acids: CASSQGRRGLDTEAFF. Here the CDR3 DNA reads TGTGCCAGCAGCCAAGGAAGAAGGGGGCTGGACACTGAAGCTTTCTTT. Looking up the rest from reference TRBV14 and TRBJ1-1 gives the full variable domain: EAGVTQFPSHSVIEKGQTVTLRCDPISGHDNLYWYRRVMGKEIKFLLHFVKESKQDESGMPNNRFLAERTGGTYSTLKVQPAELEDSGVYFCASSQGRRGLDTEAFFGQGTRLTVV.

The V call is TRBV28, the J call TRBJ2-1, with no clear D. CDR1 and CDR2 (germline): MDHEN, SYDVKM. CDR3 length: 11 amino acids. V was trimmed by 7 bases and J by 7 bases, leaving 8 bases between them. The CDR3 sequence is CASTTTNEQFF. CDR3 in DNA: TGTGCCAGCACTACTACGAATGAGCAGTTCTTC.

The chain has TRBV19 and TRBJ2-2; D is undetermined. This CDR3 contains 15 residues. The germline V gene has CDR1 LNHDA and CDR2 SQIVND (reference sequence). With 0 bases removed from V and 4 bases from J, the gap between germline ends came to 9 bases. DNA for the CDR3: TGTGCCAGTAGTATAGATCTATCCAGCACCGGGGAGCTGTTTTTT. Amino acid sequence: CASSIDLSSTGELFF. Full variable domain (remainder filled in from reference TRBV19 and TRBJ2-2): DGGITQSPKYLFRKEGQNVTLSCEQNLNHDAMYWYRQDPGQGLRLIYYSQIVNDFQKGDIAEGYSVSREKKESFPLTVTSAQKNPTAFYLCASSIDLSSTGELFFGEGSRLTVL.

The CDR3 DNA sequence: TGTGCCAGCAGCCCCCAAGACGGGGAGCTGTTTTTT. Its translation: CASSPQDGELFF. The chain joins TRBV9 to TRBJ2-2; no reliable D call. The CDR3 runs 12 residues. Trimming left V 4 bases short and J 7 bases short, with 8 bases between. Germline V gene sequence: CDR1 SGDLS, CDR2 YYNGEE. Filled out from reference TRBV9 and TRBJ2-2, the complete variable domain reads DSGVTQTPKHLITATGQRVTLRCSPRSGDLSVYWYQQSLDQGLQFLIQYYNGEERAKGNILERFSAQQFPDLHSELNLSSLELGDSALYFCASSPQDGELFFGEGSRLTVL.

This chain uses TRBV5-6 with TRBJ2-3; no firm D call. Deletions cut 3 bases from V and 6 bases from J, with 11 bases between. Germline CDR1 reads SGHDT; CDR2 reads YYEEEE. This CDR3 is built from 13 residues. This chain's CDR3 is CASSYTTVDTQYF. CDR3 sequence (DNA): TGTGCCAGCAGCTACACTACCGTGGATACGCAGTATTTT.

In this sample, this clone turned up once. The chain recombines TRBV9 with TRBJ2-5, with D unclear. The CDR3 runs 16 residues. The V gene lost 1 base and the J gene lost 1 base, with 14 bases spanning the gap. CDR1 and CDR2 from the germline V gene are SGDLS and YYNGEE. CDR3 loop: CASSVTFWGTQETQYF. CDR3 DNA: TGTGCCAGCAGCGTAACCTTTTGGGGTACCCAAGAGACCCAGTACTTC.

The chain has TRBV5-6 and TRBJ2-3, with D unclear. Trimming took off 0 bases at V and 2 bases at J, with 1 base between the two ends. Germline values: CDR1 SGHDT, CDR2 YYEEEE. This CDR3 region has 12 residues. CDR3 protein: CASSLATDTQYF. The CDR3 DNA sequence: TGTGCCAGCAGCTTGGCCACAGATACGCAGTATTTT. The full variable domain, its missing parts supplied by reference TRBV5-6 and TRBJ2-3, is DAGVTQSPTHLIKTRGQQVTLRCSPKSGHDTVSWYQQALGQGPQFIFQYYEEEERQRGNFPDRFSGHQFPNYSSELNVNALLLGDSALYLCASSLATDTQYFGPGTRLTVL.

J is TRBJ1-1 and V is TRBV28; maybe TRBD1 (5 bases). CDR1 MDHEN and CDR2 SYDVKM come from the germline V gene. The V end was cut by 6 bases, the J end by 3 bases, with 20 bases between. CDR3 length equals 16 residues. The CDR3 nucleotides are TGTGCCAGCAGGCCCGGGACCTTGAGCGGTCACACTGAAGCTTTCTTT. Protein: CASRPGTLSGHTEAFF.

The chain combines TRBV18 with TRBJ2-2; D unclear. Per germline, CDR1 KGHSH and CDR2 LQKENI. The CDR3 is 16 residues long. V was shortened by 6 bases and J by 0 bases, with 14 bases between the two germline ends. CDR3 protein: CASSQPAGSNTGELFF. In DNA, the CDR3 is TGTGCCAGCTCCCAACCGGCAGGCTCGAACACCGGGGAGCTGTTTTTT. The whole variable domain, remainder taken from reference TRBV18 and TRBJ2-2, is NAGVMQNPRHLVRRRGQEARLRCSPMKGHSHVYWYRQLPEEGLKFMVYLQKENIIDESGMPKERFSAEFPKEGPSILRIQQVVRGDSAAYFCASSQPAGSNTGELFFGEGSRLTVL.

A single count supports this clone. The chain has TRBV5-1 and TRBJ1-6, with a weak D call TRBD1 (5 bases). CDR1 and CDR2 (germline): SGHRS, YFSETQ. V was pared by 0 bases and J by 4 bases, with 8 bases between. This CDR3 has 15 residues. The CDR3 loop is CASSLDRLYNSPLHF. The DNA for the CDR3 is TGCGCCAGCAGCTTGGACAGGTTGTATAATTCACCCCTCCACTTT.

The rearrangement joins TRBV11-2 to TRBJ2-3; D might be TRBD2 (5 bases). The V end was cut by 5 bases, the J end by 0 bases, with 15 bases between. Germline CDR1 reads SGHAT; CDR2 reads FQNNGV. There are 16 residues in the CDR3. The DNA for the CDR3 is TGTGCCAGCAGCCCTCGAGGTGGACTTAGCACAGATACGCAGTATTTT. This translates into CASSPRGGLSTDTQYF.

V gene TRBV4-3 combines with J gene TRBJ2-7; no definite D call. The germline gives CDR1 LGHNA, CDR2 YSLEER. The ends were cut back, 0 bases at V and 3 bases at J, with 9 bases in the middle. The CDR3 has 14 amino acids. CDR3 coding DNA: TGCGCCAGCAGCCAAGACCGCGGAGTCTACGAGCAGTACTTC. It is translated as CASSQDRGVYEQYF.

CDR3 nucleotide sequence: TGTGCCAGCAGTTACTCTGGGGTATCCGAAGCTTTCTTT. It translates to CASSYSGVSEAFF. The chain has TRBV6-5 and TRBJ1-1; D gene unclear. The V gene lost 0 bases and the J gene lost 8 bases, with 10 bases spanning the gap. Germline V gene lookup returns CDR1 MNHEY and CDR2 SVGAGI. CDR3 length: 13 residues.

To note about this clone: One junction end does not reproduce the germline sequence, and a read error may be involved. The gene calls are TRBV9 and TRBJ2-1; D is undetermined. Germline V lookup: CDR1 SGDLS, CDR2 YYNGEE. This CDR3 contains 13 residues. This CDR3 reads CASSPPSDNEQFF. DNA for the CDR3: TGTGCCAGCAGCCCGCCCTCCGACAATGAGCAGTTCTTC.

The chain has TRBV27 and TRBJ2-7; 8 bases map to TRBD2. CDR1 and CDR2 (germline): MNHEY, SMNVEV (reference sequence). V shed 7 bases and J 3 bases; nucleotides not matched to a gene: 5. The CDR3 consists of 13 residues. The CDR3 protein is CASTSGPSYEQYF. The DNA of the CDR3 is TGTGCCAGCACTAGCGGGCCTAGCTACGAGCAGTACTTC.

The chain carries TRBV9 and TRBJ2-4; tentative D call: TRBD1 (5 bases). Trimming shortened V by 0 bases and J by 2 bases, and 12 bases separated the two germline ends. The CDR3 length is 16 residues. The germline V gene has CDR1 SGDLS and CDR2 YYNGEE. The CDR3 sequence is CASSVGRGSTKNIQYF. The CDR3 bases are TGTGCCAGCAGCGTAGGTAGGGGCTCGACCAAAAACATTCAGTACTTC.

The chain is built from TRBV25-1 and TRBJ2-2; 7 bases line up with TRBD1. After removal of 6 bases from V and 3 bases from J, the junction contained 13 bases not matched to a gene. The CDR3 contains 17 residues. Germline values: CDR1 MGHDK, CDR2 SYGVNS. The CDR3 DNA reads as TGTGCCAGCAGGACTCAAACAGGGGCCTTTGACACCGGGGAGCTGTTTTTT. This translates into CASRTQTGAFDTGELFF. Filled out from reference TRBV25-1 and TRBJ2-2, the complete variable domain reads EADIYQTPRYLVIGTGKKITLECSQTMGHDKMYWYQQDPGMELHLIHYSYGVNSTEKGDLSSESTVSRIRTEHFPLTLESARPSHTSQYLCASRTQTGAFDTGELFFGEGSRLTVL.

The rearrangement joins TRBV6-6 to TRBJ2-7, with no clear D. V was cut by 7 bases and J by 0 bases, with 13 bases left in between. This CDR3 is built from 14 residues. Germline V CDR1 and CDR2: MNHNY, SVGAGI (reference sequence). This CDR3 reads CASTPFLSSYEQYF. The CDR3 DNA is TGTGCCAGCACCCCCTTCTTGTCCTCCTACGAGCAGTACTTC.

J is TRBJ2-5 and V is TRBV5-1, with D maybe TRBD2 (6 bases). The germline gives CDR1 SGHRS, CDR2 YFSETQ. CDR3 size: 15 residues. The ends were cut back, 0 bases at V and 2 bases at J, with 11 bases in the middle. In DNA, the CDR3 is TGCGCCAGCAGCTTGGGCTGGGGAGGTCAAGAGACCCAGTACTTC. Translated, it gives CASSLGWGGQETQYF.

This rearrangement joins TRBV11-3 to TRBJ2-1, with D uncertain. Germline V gene data show CDR1 as SGHNT and CDR2 as YENEEA. Trimming removed 5 bases from V and 6 bases from J, with 8 bases in between. The CDR3 loop spans 12 amino acids. CDR3 sequence: CASSLLSNEQFF. Written as DNA, the CDR3 is TGTGCCAGCAGCCTCCTGAGCAATGAGCAGTTCTTC.

The gene calls are TRBV18 and TRBJ2-7; TRBD2 agrees at 9 bases. This CDR3 spans 18 amino acids. Germline CDR1 reads KGHSH; CDR2 reads LQKENI. V lost 2 bases to trimming and J lost 1 base; unmatched junction nucleotides: 12. The CDR3 DNA reads TGTGCCAGCTCACCAACTAGCGGGTGGCATTTGGGTTCCTACGAGCAGTACTTC. It specifies CASSPTSGWHLGSYEQYF.

This chain joins TRBV4-3 and TRBJ1-2, with no clear D. V was clipped by 0 bases and J by 4 bases, with 12 bases between them. This CDR3 spans 15 amino acids. Germline lookup yields CDR1 LGHNA and CDR2 YSLEER. This CDR3 reads CASSQDRGQLYGYTF. The DNA of the CDR3 is TGCGCCAGCAGCCAAGATCGGGGTCAGCTCTATGGCTACACCTTC.